This TCR beta chain was profiled in a study of neurological immune-mediated disorders (dated by TCRdb to the late 2010s). Regarding the research as a whole: Peripheral blood TCR-beta repertoires from patients with HTLV-I-associated myelopathy (HAM/TSP), patients with multiple sclerosis, and healthy controls were compared in the study using UMI-based sequencing. Alongside PBMC samples, the set of about 100 TCR-beta libraries contained longitudinal samples, technical triplicates, and paired CD4+ and CD8+ T-cell subsets that had been sorted. Of the approximately 70 subjects in the cohort, about 15 were HAM/TSP patients, approximately 34 were multiple sclerosis patients, and about 20 were healthy controls.

Blood bank volunteers in Maryland, USA served as the healthy controls. For unsorted PBMC libraries, 2 million PBMCs were used after storage in RNAlater at -80 degrees C until RNA extraction. Peripheral blood was subjected to Ficoll-Hypaque density gradient centrifugation to isolate PBMCs, which were then cryopreserved in liquid nitrogen. In the case of this clonotype: Its target antigen remains unknown. No per-base quality is available; no much larger clone lies one base away.

cDNA was synthesized by template-switch 5'RACE using a primer with a 10-nucleotide random unique molecular identifier that tagged each TCR transcript. Over 180 million TCR-beta sequences, covering 15-18 subjects, were produced in each sequencing run. The RNeasy kit was used to extract total RNA. The KAPA Real-time Library Amplification kit was used to amplify TCR-beta VDJ regions with primers targeting the TCR constant region and the 5'RACE anchor. A first PCR added sample indexes and Illumina adaptors, and a second PCR then raised library yield. After Ampure bead purification, the roughly 650 bp TCR product was size-selected on a 2% E-gel SizeSelection system. Before pooling, library quality was checked on a Bioanalyzer, concentration was measured with Qubit, and libraries were quantified with the Kapa Library Quantification kit. An Illumina HiSeq 2500 sequenced the libraries paired-end 2 x 150 bp. To increase sequence diversity, roughly 24-30% phiX was spiked into each library pool. The paper's processing steps were these. Quality-filtered reads were processed with the UMI-based MiGEC pipeline, which removed over 85% of raw TCR sequences during error correction. VDJ genes were aligned to IMGT germline references, and clonotypes were defined by unique CDR3 amino acid sequence plus V-J genes. Clonal expansion, Shannon diversity and CDR3 relatedness (CalcPairwiseDistances, ClusterSamples) were evaluated with VDJtools, and phylogenetic trees were built with CLCbio workbench. A clone was classed as expanded if it had 8 or more unique UMIs, a cutoff based on coefficient-of-variation modelling across technical triplicates. TCRdb handled the public reads itself, with Q25 trimming in fastp and clone calling in MiXCR, and kept productive beta chains. Every entry covers one CDR3 protein and lists the most common genes and DNA from its rows. These V and J calls derive from TCRdb rather than the authors' analysis. Recorded for this sample are 80,000 or so distinct CDR3 sequences; about 9% of them occurred a single time. Jointly, the top ten make up about 1.7% of the sample.

Study-wide findings and limitations: No identical CDR3 amino acid sequences were shared among expanded clones across subjects, suggesting private TCR-beta repertoires in all groups. The highest TCR clonal expansion was observed in HAM/TSP patients, whereas the lowest was observed in MS patients, even when compared with healthy controls.

Via the germline V gene (reference sequence), CDR1 is DFQATT and CDR2 SNEGSKA. The CDR3 covers 11 residues, taking in both the cysteine and the phenylalanine. Only CDR3 DNA remains: 33 bases, in frame from the first base. The junction shows trimming of 4 bases on V and 8 bases on J, plus 8 bases between the germline ends. The receptor was isolated from a man aged 45-65 years in good health. The sample comprised PBMCs. Recombination connected TRBV20-1 to TRBJ1-4, with the identity of the D gene unclear. CDR3 reads: CSANSGEKLFF. The sequenced DNA: TGCAGTGCTAATTCAGGAGAAAAACTGTTTTTT.